The subject of this entry is one T cell receptor beta chain. The sample originates from a study of T cell changes during pregnancy in multiple sclerosis. V lost 3 bases and J lost 3, with 12 bases in between. The CDR3 has 15 residues. Germline V gene lookup returns CDR1 SGHTA and CDR2 FQGNSA. Clones were read by immunoSEQ multiplex PCR, and TCRdb kept only the in-frame ones, dropping some. This table has under 70,000 clones, about 90% appearing once. The sequencing here drew on CD4+ T cells from peripheral blood mononuclear cells, taken after pregnancy. The sequence was collected from a female donor in good health, enrolled as a control in a pregnancy study. The V call is TRBV7-2, the J call TRBJ1-5, with D perhaps matching TRBD1 (6 bases). The chain's CDR3 is CASSLEGGLNQPQHF. CDR3 DNA sequence: TGTGCCAGCAGCTTGGAGGGGGGGCTCAATCAGCCCCAGCATTTT.